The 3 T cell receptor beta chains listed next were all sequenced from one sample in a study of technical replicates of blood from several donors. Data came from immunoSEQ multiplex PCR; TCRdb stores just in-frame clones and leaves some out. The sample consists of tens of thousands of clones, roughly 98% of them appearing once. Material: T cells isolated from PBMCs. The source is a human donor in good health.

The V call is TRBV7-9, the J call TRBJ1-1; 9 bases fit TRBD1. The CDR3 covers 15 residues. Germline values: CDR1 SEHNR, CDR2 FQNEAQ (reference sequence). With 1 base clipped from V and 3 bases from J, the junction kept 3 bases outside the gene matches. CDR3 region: CASSLERQGDTEAFF. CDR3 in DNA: TGTGCCAGCAGCTTAGAGCGACAGGGGGACACTGAAGCTTTCTTT.

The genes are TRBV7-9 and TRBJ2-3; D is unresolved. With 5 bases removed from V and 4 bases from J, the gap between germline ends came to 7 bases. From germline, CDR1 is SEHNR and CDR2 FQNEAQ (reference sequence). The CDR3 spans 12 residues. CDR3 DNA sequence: TGTGCCAGCAGCCGAGAACCAGATACGCAGTATTTT. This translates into CASSREPDTQYF.

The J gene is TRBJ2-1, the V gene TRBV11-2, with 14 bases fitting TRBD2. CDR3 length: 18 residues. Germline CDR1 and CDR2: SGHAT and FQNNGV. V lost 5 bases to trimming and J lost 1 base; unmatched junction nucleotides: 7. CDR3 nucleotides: TGTGCCAGCAGCCCCCAGGGACTAGCGGGAGAATCCTACAATGAGCAGTTCTTC. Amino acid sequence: CASSPQGLAGESYNEQFF.